This passage covers 20 T cell receptor beta chains from one sample sequenced in a study of breast tumors, draining lymph nodes, adjacent tissues. Breast cancer patients provided tissue from their axillary draining lymph nodes. TCRdb reprocessed the multiplex PCR reads via MiXCR and lists one record per CDR3 protein. The sample holds roughly 86,000 distinct CDR3 sequences, roughly 19% seen once. The sample consisted of axillary lymph node tissue. The receptors come from a female donor with breast cancer. Some clones in this sample may be carry-over from other donors' samples.

This clonotype was seen more than once but under ten times. V gene TRBV30 combines with J gene TRBJ2-7; D possibly uses TRBD1 or TRBD2 (6 bases each). This CDR3 has 13 amino acids. Trimming stripped 3 bases from V and 7 bases from J, with 16 bases between. The V gene's germline CDR1 is GTSNPN and CDR2 SVGIG (reference sequence). The CDR3 DNA is TGTGCCTGGAGGGCAGGGCAAGGGGGGGAGCAGTACTTC. The encoded protein is CAWRAGQGGEQYF.

Many counts were recorded for this clonotype. The V call is TRBV7-2, the J call TRBJ2-7; D perhaps matches TRBD2 (5 bases). This CDR3 has 15 amino acids. Germline V gives CDR1 SGHTA, CDR2 FQGNSA. V was shortened by 2 bases and J by 1 base, with 12 bases between the two germline ends. The CDR3 DNA reads TGTGCCAGCAGCTTAATTGCGGGTCCATCCTACGAGCAGTACTTC. Encoded protein: CASSLIAGPSYEQYF.

This chain joins TRBV12-3 or TRBV12-4 and TRBJ1-2; 8 nucleotides line up with TRBD1. Trimming took 5 bases from V and 7 from J; bases not matched to a gene: 6. The CDR3 spans 13 residues. CDR3 protein: CASSLGQGSGYTF. CDR3 in DNA: TGTGCCAGCAGTCTAGGACAGGGCAGTGGCTACACCTTC.

Concerning this clonotype: One junction end does not reproduce the germline sequence, and a read error may be involved. The chain couples TRBV5-1 to TRBJ1-6; 8 bases are a match to TRBD1. Germline CDR1 reads SGHRS; CDR2 reads YFSETQ. This CDR3 spans 17 amino acids. The CDR3 region is CASSLGTGIPYDSPLHF. DNA of the CDR3: TGCGCCAGCAGCCTAGGGACAGGCATCCCCTATGATTCACCCCTCCACTTT. The full variable domain, completed using reference TRBV5-1 and TRBJ1-6, is KAGVTQTPRYLIKTRGQQVTLSCSPISGHRSVSWYQQTPGQGLQFLFEYFSETQRNKGNFPGRFSGRQFSNSRSEMNVSTLELGDSALYLCASSLGTGIPYDSPLHFGNGTRLTVT.

This clonotype was recorded many times. J is TRBJ2-7 and V is TRBV11-3, with 9 bases aligning to TRBD1. The CDR3 runs 16 residues. CDR1 is SGHNT and CDR2 is YENEEA in the germline V gene. The ends lost 1 base at V and 3 bases at J; junction bases unmatched: 7. CDR3 in DNA: TGTGCCAGCAGCTTAGCCGGGACAGGGCTAGGCTACGAGCAGTACTTC. Translation gives CASSLAGTGLGYEQYF.

The sample holds many counts of this clonotype. The chain has TRBV10-2 and TRBJ2-1; the match to TRBD1 covers 7 bases. The junction had 7 bases not matched to a gene; V was cut back by 7 bases and J by 4 bases. From germline, CDR1 is WSHSY and CDR2 SAAADI. This CDR3 is 14 amino acids long. Here the CDR3 DNA reads TGCGCCAGCATCGACAGGGTATCATACAATGAGCAGTTCTTC. It codes for CASIDRVSYNEQFF.

Ten or more counts support this clonotype. This chain links TRBV6-1 with TRBJ2-5; weak D call: TRBD1 (7 bases). Trimming removed 2 bases at V and 5 bases at J, with 21 bases between. CDR1 is MNHNS and CDR2 is SASEGT in the germline V gene. The CDR3 is 17 residues long. The CDR3 protein is CASSERSGGGARETQYF. The CDR3 DNA reads as TGTGCCAGCAGTGAAAGGTCTGGAGGGGGCGCGAGGGAGACCCAGTACTTC.

The table lists this clonotype with a few counts. The V and J genes are TRBV5-1 and TRBJ2-5, with D perhaps TRBD1 (6 bases). The CDR3 is 15 residues long. V was clipped by 3 bases and J by 1 base, with 13 bases between them. From germline, CDR1 is SGHRS and CDR2 YFSETQ. The CDR3: CASSYLTGTQETQYF. The CDR3 DNA reads TGCGCCAGCAGCTATCTTACAGGGACCCAAGAGACCCAGTACTTC.

The chain couples TRBV7-2 to TRBJ2-4, with D possibly TRBD2 on 5 matching bases. Germline loops: CDR1 SGHTA, CDR2 FQGNSA. Trimming pared 3 bases from V and 6 bases from J, leaving 9 bases between. CDR3 length: 13 residues. CDR3 loop: CASSFDYLNIQYF. The DNA of the CDR3 is TGTGCCAGCAGCTTTGACTATCTAAACATTCAGTACTTC. Filled out from reference TRBV7-2 and TRBJ2-4, the complete variable domain reads GAGVSQSPSNKVTEKGKDVELRCDPISGHTALYWYRQSLGQGLEFLIYFQGNSAPDKSGLPSDRFSAERTGGSVSTLTIQRTQQEDSAVYLCASSFDYLNIQYFGAGTRLSVL.

This clonotype turned up a few times. The V and J genes are TRBV29-1 and TRBJ2-6, with 10 bases fitting TRBD1. Per germline, CDR1 SQVTM and CDR2 ANQGSEA. This CDR3 spans 17 amino acids. After removal of 5 bases from V and 0 bases from J, the junction contained 7 bases not matched to a gene. Here the CDR3 reads CSVFEGQGSSGANVLTF. DNA for the CDR3: TGCAGCGTTTTTGAGGGACAGGGGTCCTCTGGGGCCAACGTCCTGACTTTC.

The table lists this clonotype with many counts. V and J are TRBV4-2 and TRBJ2-2; tentatively, D is TRBD2 (5 bases). V lost 1 base and J lost 2, with 14 bases in between. Germline CDR1 LGHNA, CDR2 YNFKEQ. This CDR3 region has 17 residues. CDR3 region: CASSQGSASPNTGELFF. The CDR3 DNA reads as TGTGCCAGCAGCCAAGGGTCGGCTAGCCCCAACACCGGGGAGCTGTTTTTT.

This clonotype was seen at least ten times. The chain links TRBV2 to TRBJ2-3, with D unclear. The V gene's germline CDR1 is SNHLY and CDR2 FYNNEI. This CDR3 region has 11 residues. The V end lost 7 bases, the J end lost 6 bases, and 8 bases lay between the germline ends. The CDR3 DNA reads as TGTGCCAGCACCGCGGCGGATACGCAGTATTTT. Translation gives CASTAADTQYF. The entire variable domain, with the rest obtained from reference TRBV2 and TRBJ2-3, is as follows: EPEVTQTPSHQVTQMGQEVILRCVPISNHLYFYWYRQILGQKVEFLVSFYNNEISEKSEIFDDQFSVERPDGSNFTLKIRSTKLEDSAMYFCASTAADTQYFGPGTRLTVL.

This clonotype was found many times. The gene calls are TRBV24-1 and TRBJ2-3; TRBD1 aligns across 10 bases. CDR1 and CDR2 from the germline V gene are KGHDR and SFDVKD. The CDR3 consists of 16 residues. J was trimmed by 6 bases and V by 3 bases; bases with no gene match: 8. CDR3 sequence: CATSDPGQGPRDTQYF. DNA for the CDR3: TGTGCCACCAGTGATCCGGGACAGGGGCCCCGCGATACGCAGTATTTT.

This clonotype was observed many times. This chain links TRBV7-2 with TRBJ1-6; tentative D call: TRBD1 (6 bases). Germline CDR1 and CDR2: SGHTA and FQGNSA. The CDR3 has 14 amino acids. V lost 3 bases to trimming and J lost 6 bases, with 9 bases between them. The CDR3 sequence: CASSFGQSNSPLHF. CDR3 nucleotide sequence: TGTGCCAGCAGCTTTGGACAGTCTAATTCACCCCTCCACTTT.

Comments on this clonotype: This sequence may be a read error, since a much larger clone differs from it by one base. The genes are TRBV5-1 and TRBJ2-2; TRBD1 might be the D (6 bases). Germline-derived CDR1 and CDR2 are SGHRS and YFSETQ. The germline V and J ends were trimmed by 4 bases and 7 bases, with 14 bases remaining between them. The CDR3 spans 14 residues. The CDR3 DNA follows: TGCGCCAGCAGCATCAGGGGAGTTGTCGGGGAGCTGTTTTTT. Its translation: CASSIRGVVGELFF.

This clonotype was seen at least ten times. The chain recombines TRBV27 with TRBJ2-7; TRBD2 aligns across 11 bases. V trimming: 5 bases; J trimming: 6 bases; junction bases outside the gene matches: 3. The CDR3 spans 13 residues. Germline loops: CDR1 MNHEY, CDR2 SMNVEV (reference sequence). CDR3 region: CASSPSGRREQYF. CDR3 bases: TGTGCCAGCAGTCCTAGCGGGAGGCGCGAGCAGTACTTC.

This clonotype showed up just a few times. The rearrangement links TRBV3-1 to TRBJ2-7; D perhaps matches TRBD2 (5 bases). The CDR3 contains 15 residues. CDR1 and CDR2 (germline): LGHDT, YNNKEL (reference sequence). V lost 1 base and J 7 bases, leaving 17 bases between the germline ends. CDR3 nucleotide sequence: TGTGCCAGCAGCCAAGTGGGCCTAGCTCTGGGGGAGCAGTACTTC. This codes for CASSQVGLALGEQYF.

This clonotype was found many times. The chain links TRBV20-1 to TRBJ1-2; TRBD1 is a possible D gene (5 bases). CDR1 and CDR2 from the germline V gene are DFQATT and SNEGSKA (reference sequence). The CDR3 spans 15 residues. The V end was cut by 0 bases, the J end by 3 bases, with 14 bases between. Here the CDR3 reads CSARDTRGIDYGYTF. The CDR3 DNA sequence: TGCAGTGCTAGAGATACGAGGGGAATCGACTATGGCTACACCTTC.

This clonotype was detected many times. J is TRBJ2-2 and V is TRBV6-2 or TRBV6-3; D not certain. Germline V CDR1 and CDR2: MNHEY, SVGEGT. The CDR3 sequence is 12 residues long. Trimming stripped 6 bases from V and 5 bases from J, with 7 bases between. This chain's CDR3 is CASSQVTGELFF. The CDR3 DNA is TGTGCCAGCAGCCAGGTAACCGGGGAGCTGTTTTTT.

The chain couples TRBV5-5 to TRBJ2-7, with a tentative D call TRBD1 (6 bases). This CDR3 is built from 15 residues. V lost 0 bases and J 6 bases, leaving 16 bases between the germline ends. From germline, CDR1 is SGHKS and CDR2 YYEKEE (reference sequence). CDR3 sequence reads: CASSLARWGPCEQYF. In DNA form, the CDR3 reads TGTGCCAGCAGCTTGGCCCGGTGGGGGCCCTGCGAGCAGTACTTC.